The clone carrying this T cell receptor (beta chain) was recorded once. These data come from a study of siplizumab effects on memory and regulatory T cells. This CDR3 comprises 18 residues. Per germline, CDR1 SGHTA and CDR2 FQGTGA. V trimming: 2 bases; J trimming: 7 bases; junction bases outside the gene matches: 10. The repertoire was sequenced with immunoSEQ multiplex PCR; TCRdb's copy has only in-frame clones and lacks some. Seen here are about 100,000 clones, 85% to 95% observed once, and the top ten hold about 1.4%. This TCR came from a human donor in good health. This chain connects TRBV7-3 to TRBJ2-1; 14 bases are a match to TRBD2. Sequencing input: non-Treg CD4+ T cells sorted from blood. CDR3 residues: CASSLSFRGTSGRNEQFF. CDR3 DNA: TGTGCCAGCAGCTTATCGTTTAGGGGGACTAGCGGGAGAAATGAGCAGTTCTTC.